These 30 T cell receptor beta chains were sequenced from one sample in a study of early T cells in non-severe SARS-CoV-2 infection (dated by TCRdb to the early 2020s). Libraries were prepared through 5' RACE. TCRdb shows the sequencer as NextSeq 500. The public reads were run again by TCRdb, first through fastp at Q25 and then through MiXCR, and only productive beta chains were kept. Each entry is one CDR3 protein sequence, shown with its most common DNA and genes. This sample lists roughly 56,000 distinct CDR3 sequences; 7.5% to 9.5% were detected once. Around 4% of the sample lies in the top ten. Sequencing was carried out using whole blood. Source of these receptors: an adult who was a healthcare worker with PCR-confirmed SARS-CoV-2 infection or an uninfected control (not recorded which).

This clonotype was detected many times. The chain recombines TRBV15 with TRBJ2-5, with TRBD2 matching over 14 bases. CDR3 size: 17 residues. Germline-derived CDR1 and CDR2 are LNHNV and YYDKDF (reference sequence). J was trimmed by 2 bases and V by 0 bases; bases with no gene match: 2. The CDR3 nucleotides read TGTGCCACCAGCAGAGATAGGACTAGCGGGGGGCAAGAGACCCAGTACTTC. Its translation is CATSRDRTSGGQETQYF.

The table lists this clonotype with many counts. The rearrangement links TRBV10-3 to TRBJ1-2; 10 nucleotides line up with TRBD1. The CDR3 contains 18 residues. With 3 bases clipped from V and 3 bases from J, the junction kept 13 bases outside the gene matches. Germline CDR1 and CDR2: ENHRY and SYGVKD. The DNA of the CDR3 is TGTGCCATCAGTGACGGCCGGGACAGGGGTAACAGGGACTATGGCTACACCTTC. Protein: CAISDGRDRGNRDYGYTF.

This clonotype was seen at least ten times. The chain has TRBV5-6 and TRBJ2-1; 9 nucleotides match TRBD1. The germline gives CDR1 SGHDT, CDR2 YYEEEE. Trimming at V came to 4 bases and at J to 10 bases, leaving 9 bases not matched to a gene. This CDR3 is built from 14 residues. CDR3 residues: CASSPGDRVLEQFF. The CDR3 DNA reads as TGTGCCAGCAGCCCGGGGGACAGGGTATTAGAGCAGTTCTTC.

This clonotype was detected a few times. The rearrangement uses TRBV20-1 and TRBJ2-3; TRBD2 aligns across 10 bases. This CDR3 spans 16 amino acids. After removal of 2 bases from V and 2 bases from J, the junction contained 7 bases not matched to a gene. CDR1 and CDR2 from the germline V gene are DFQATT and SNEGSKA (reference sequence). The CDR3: CSARFASGGTTDTQYF. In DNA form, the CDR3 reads TGCAGTGCTAGATTCGCTAGCGGGGGCACCACAGATACGCAGTATTTT.

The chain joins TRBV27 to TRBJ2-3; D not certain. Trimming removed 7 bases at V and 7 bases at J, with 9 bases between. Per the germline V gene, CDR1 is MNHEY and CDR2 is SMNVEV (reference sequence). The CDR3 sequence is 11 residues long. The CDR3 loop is CASTTYYTQYF. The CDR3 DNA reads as TGTGCCAGCACGACTTACTATACGCAGTATTTT.

DNA for the CDR3: TGTGCCAGCAGCCAGAACCCACAGATTGGGACTGAAGCTTTCTTT. As protein: CASSQNPQIGTEAFF. This rearrangement joins TRBV3-1 to TRBJ1-1, with D unresolved. The CDR3 spans 15 residues. Between the trimmed V and J ends, which lost 3 bases and 5 bases, there was a span of 16 bases. CDR1 and CDR2 (germline): LGHDT, YNNKEL (reference sequence).

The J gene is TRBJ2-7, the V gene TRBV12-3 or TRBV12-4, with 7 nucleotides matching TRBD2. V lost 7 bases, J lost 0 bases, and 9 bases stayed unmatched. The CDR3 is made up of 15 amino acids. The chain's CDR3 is CASNMGGPSSYEQYF. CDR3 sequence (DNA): TGTGCCAGCAACATGGGAGGGCCGAGCTCCTACGAGCAGTACTTC.

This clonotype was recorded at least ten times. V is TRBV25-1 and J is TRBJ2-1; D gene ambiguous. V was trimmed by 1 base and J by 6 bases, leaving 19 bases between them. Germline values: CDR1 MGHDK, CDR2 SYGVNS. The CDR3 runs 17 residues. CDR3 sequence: CASSELKSESLPNEQFF. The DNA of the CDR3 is TGTGCCAGCAGTGAATTGAAGTCGGAGTCCCTACCCAATGAGCAGTTCTTC. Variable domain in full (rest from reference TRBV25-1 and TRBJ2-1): EADIYQTPRYLVIGTGKKITLECSQTMGHDKMYWYQQDPGMELHLIHYSYGVNSTEKGDLSSESTVSRIRTEHFPLTLESARPSHTSQYLCASSELKSESLPNEQFFGPGTRLTVL.

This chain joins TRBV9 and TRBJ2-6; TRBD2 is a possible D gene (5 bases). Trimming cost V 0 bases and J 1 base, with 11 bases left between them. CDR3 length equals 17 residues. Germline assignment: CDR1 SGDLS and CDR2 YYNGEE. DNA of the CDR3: TGTGCCAGCAGCGTAGGAGGGCCAATATCTGGGGCCAACGTCCTGACTTTC. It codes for CASSVGGPISGANVLTF.

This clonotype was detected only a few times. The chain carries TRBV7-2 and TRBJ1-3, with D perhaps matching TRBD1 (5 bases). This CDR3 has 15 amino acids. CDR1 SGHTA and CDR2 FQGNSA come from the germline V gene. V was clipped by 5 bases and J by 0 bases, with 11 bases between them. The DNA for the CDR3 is TGTGCCAGCAGCACGGAGGGACCCTCTGGAAACACCATATATTTT. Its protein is CASSTEGPSGNTIYF.

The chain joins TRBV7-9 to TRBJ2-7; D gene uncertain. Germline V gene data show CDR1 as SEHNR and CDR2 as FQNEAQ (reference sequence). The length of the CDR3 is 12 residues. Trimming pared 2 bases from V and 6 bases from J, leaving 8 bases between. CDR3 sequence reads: CASSLSRGEQYF. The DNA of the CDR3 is TGTGCCAGCAGCTTATCCCGCGGCGAGCAGTACTTC. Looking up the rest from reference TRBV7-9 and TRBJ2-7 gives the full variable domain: DTGVSQNPRHKITKRGQNVTFRCDPISEHNRLYWYRQTLGQGPEFLTYFQNEAQLEKSRLLSDRFSAERPKGSFSTLEIQRTEQGDSAMYLCASSLSRGEQYFGPGTRLTVT.

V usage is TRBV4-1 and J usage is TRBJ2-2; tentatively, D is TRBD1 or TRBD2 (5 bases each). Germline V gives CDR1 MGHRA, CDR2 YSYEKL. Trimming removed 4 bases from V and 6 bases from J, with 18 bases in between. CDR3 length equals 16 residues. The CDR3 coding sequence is TGCGCCAGCAGCCTTTACTCCGGGACCCGCGCCGGGGAGCTGTTTTTT. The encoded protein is CASSLYSGTRAGELFF.

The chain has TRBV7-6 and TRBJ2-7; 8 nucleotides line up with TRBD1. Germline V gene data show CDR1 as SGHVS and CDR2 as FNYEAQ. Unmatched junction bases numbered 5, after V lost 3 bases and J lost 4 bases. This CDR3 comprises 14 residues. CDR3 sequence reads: CASSLGTGSYEQYF. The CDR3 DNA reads TGTGCCAGCAGCTTGGGGACAGGAAGTTACGAGCAGTACTTC.

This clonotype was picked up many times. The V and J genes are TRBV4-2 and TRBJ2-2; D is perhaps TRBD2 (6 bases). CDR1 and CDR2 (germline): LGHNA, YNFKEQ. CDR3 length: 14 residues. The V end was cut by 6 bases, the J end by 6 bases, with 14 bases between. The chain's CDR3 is CASRRAGDPGELFF. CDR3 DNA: TGTGCCAGCAGGCGAGCGGGTGATCCCGGGGAGCTGTTTTTT.

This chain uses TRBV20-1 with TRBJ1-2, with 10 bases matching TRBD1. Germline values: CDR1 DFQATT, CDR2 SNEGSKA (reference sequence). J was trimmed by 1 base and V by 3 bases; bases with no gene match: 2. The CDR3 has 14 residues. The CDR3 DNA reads TGCAGTGCTAGGGGGACAGGGGATAACTATGGCTACACCTTC. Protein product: CSARGTGDNYGYTF.

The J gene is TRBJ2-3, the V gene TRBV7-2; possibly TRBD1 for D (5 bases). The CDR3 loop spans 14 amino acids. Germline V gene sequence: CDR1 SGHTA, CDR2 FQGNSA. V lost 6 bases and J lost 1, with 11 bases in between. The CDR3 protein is CASSRQTRTDTQYF. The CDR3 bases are TGTGCCAGCAGTCGACAGACTCGCACAGATACGCAGTATTTT.

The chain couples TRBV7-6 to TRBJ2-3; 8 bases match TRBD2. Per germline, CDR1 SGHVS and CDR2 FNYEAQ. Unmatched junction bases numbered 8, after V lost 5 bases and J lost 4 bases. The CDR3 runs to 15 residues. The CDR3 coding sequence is TGTGCCAGCAGCCATAGCGGGACTCGGTCAGATACGCAGTATTTT. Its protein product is CASSHSGTRSDTQYF.

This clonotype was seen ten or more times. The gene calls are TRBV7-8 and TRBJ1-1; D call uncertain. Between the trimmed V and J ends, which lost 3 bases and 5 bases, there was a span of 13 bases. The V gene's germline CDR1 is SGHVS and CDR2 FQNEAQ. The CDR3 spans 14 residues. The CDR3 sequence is CASSFEGRGTEAFF. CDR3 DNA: TGTGCCAGCAGCTTTGAGGGCAGAGGAACTGAAGCTTTCTTT.

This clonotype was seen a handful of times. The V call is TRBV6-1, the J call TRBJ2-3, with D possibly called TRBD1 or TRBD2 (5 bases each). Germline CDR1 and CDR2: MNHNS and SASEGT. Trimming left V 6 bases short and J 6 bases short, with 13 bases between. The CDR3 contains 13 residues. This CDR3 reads CASRGDAADTQYF. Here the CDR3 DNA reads TGTGCCAGCAGAGGGGACGCCGCGGATACGCAGTATTTT.

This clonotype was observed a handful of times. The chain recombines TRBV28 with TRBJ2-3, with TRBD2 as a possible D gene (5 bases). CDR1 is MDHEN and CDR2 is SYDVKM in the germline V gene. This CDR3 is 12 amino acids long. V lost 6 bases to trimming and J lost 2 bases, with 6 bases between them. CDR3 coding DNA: TGTGCCAGCAGCGACTACACAGATACGCAGTATTTT. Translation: CASSDYTDTQYF.

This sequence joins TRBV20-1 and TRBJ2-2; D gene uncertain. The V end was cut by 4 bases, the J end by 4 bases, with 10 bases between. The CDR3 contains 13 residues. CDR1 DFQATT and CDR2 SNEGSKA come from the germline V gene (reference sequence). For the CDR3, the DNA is TGCAGTGCTAAAAAACAAACCACCGGGGAGCTGTTTTTT. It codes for CSAKKQTTGELFF.

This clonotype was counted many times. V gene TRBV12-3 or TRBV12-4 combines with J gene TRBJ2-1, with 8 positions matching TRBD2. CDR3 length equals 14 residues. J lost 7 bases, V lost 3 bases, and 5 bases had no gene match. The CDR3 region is CASSFGGRSNEQFF. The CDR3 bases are TGTGCCAGCAGTTTTGGCGGGAGGTCTAATGAGCAGTTCTTC.

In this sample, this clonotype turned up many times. CDR3 region: CASTQRQGHEQYF. The CDR3 DNA sequence: TGTGCCAGCACCCAGAGACAGGGCCACGAGCAGTACTTC. The chain couples TRBV27 to TRBJ2-7; 7 bases line up with TRBD1. V was pared by 7 bases and J by 5 bases, with 8 bases of the junction left unmatched. The CDR3 is made up of 13 amino acids. Per germline, CDR1 MNHEY and CDR2 SMNVEV (reference sequence).

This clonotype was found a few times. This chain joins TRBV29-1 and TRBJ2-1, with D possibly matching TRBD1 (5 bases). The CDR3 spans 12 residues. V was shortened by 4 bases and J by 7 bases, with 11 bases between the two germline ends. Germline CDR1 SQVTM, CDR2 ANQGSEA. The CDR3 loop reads CSVAGYGNEQFF. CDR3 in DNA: TGCAGCGTTGCAGGGTATGGGAATGAGCAGTTCTTC.

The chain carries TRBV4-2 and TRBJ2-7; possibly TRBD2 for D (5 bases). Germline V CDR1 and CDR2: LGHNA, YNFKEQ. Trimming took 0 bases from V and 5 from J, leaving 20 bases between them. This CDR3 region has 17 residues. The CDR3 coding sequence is TGTGCCAGCAGCCAAGATAGAGTAGTGGGTAGCGCTGACGAGCAGTACTTC. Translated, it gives CASSQDRVVGSADEQYF.

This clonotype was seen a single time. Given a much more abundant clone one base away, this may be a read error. Written as DNA, the CDR3 is TGTGCCAGCAGCCATACGGTCTCTGGAAACGCCATATATTTT. As protein: CASSHTVSGNAIYF. V is TRBV3-1 and J is TRBJ1-3; D is uncertain. The germline gives CDR1 LGHDT, CDR2 YNNKEL (reference sequence). The CDR3 spans 14 residues.

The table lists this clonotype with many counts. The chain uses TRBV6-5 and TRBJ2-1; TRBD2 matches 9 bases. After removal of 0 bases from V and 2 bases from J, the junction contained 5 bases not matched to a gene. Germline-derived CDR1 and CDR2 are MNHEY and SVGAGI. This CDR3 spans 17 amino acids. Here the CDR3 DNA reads TGTGCCAGCAGTTACTCCCCCCCTAGCGGGGCCTACAATGAGCAGTTCTTC. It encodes CASSYSPPSGAYNEQFF.

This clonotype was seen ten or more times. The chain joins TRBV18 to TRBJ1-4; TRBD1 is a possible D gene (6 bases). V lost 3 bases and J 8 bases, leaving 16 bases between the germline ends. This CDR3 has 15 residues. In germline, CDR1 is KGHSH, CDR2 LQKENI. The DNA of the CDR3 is TGTGCCAGCTCACCCGGACAGTCAAACGGCGAAAAACTGTTTTTT. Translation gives CASSPGQSNGEKLFF.

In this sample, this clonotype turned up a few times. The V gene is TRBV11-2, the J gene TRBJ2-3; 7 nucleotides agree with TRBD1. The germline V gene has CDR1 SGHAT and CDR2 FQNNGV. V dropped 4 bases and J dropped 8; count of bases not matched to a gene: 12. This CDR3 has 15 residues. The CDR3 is CASSSRTGQTLTQYF. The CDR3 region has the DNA TGTGCCAGCAGCTCGAGGACAGGACAAACCCTTACGCAGTATTTT.

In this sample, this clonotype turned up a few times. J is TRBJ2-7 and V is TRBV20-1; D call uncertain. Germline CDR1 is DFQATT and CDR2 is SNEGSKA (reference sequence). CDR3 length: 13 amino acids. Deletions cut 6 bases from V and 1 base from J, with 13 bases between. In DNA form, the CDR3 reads TGCAGTGCCACCACGAGAGAATCCTACGAGCAGTACTTC. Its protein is CSATTRESYEQYF.